These 27 T cell receptor beta chains originate from one sample sequenced in a study of shared clonotypes between healthy human individuals (dated by TCRdb to the early 2020s). The library was built by means of the immunoSEQ multiplex PCR assay. TCRdb stores this immuneACCESS table with in-frame sequences only. Part of the clones is absent; in the studies checked, under half of the shortfall reflects unresolved V genes, and no reason is known for the rest. The sample includes hundreds of thousands of clones, with about four fifths observed a single time. About 12% of the sample rests with the top ten. What was sequenced was PBMCs. These receptors were taken from a woman aged 40 to 50 in good health. Some clones in this sample may be carry-over from other donors' samples.

The chain recombines TRBV4-1 with TRBJ2-7; 10 positions match TRBD2. CDR1 and CDR2 from the germline V gene are MGHRA and YSYEKL. The ends lost 4 bases at V and 3 bases at J; junction bases unmatched: 6. This CDR3 has 15 residues. As DNA, the CDR3 is TGCGCCAGCAGCCTCACCGCTAGCGGGAGCTACGAGCAGTACTTC. Residues: CASSLTASGSYEQYF.

The V call is TRBV7-3, the J call TRBJ1-2, with 7 positions matching TRBD1. V shed 4 bases and J 7 bases; nucleotides not matched to a gene: 9. The length of the CDR3 is 14 residues. Per germline, CDR1 SGHTA and CDR2 FQGTGA. For the CDR3, the DNA is TGTGCCAGCAGCTCCCTGACAGGGCCCCTTGGCTACACCTTC. Protein sequence: CASSSLTGPLGYTF.

The genes are TRBV11-2 and TRBJ2-7, with D perhaps matching TRBD1 (5 bases). This CDR3 comprises 14 residues. Germline values: CDR1 SGHAT, CDR2 FQNNGV. Trimming took off 1 base at V and 5 bases at J, with 12 bases between the two ends. DNA for the CDR3: TGTGCCAGCAGCTTAGGGCAGGGCAGGAACGAGCAGTACTTC. This codes for CASSLGQGRNEQYF.

This clone appeared a single time. This chain joins TRBV14 and TRBJ2-7; 13 nucleotides match TRBD2. V lost 4 bases, J lost 5 bases, and 8 bases stayed unmatched. The CDR3 sequence is 16 residues long. The germline V gene encodes CDR1 SGHDN and CDR2 FVKESK. The CDR3 DNA sequence: TGTGCCAGCAGCCCCCTAACCGGACTAGCGGGAGACGAGCAGTACTTC. It yields the protein CASSPLTGLAGDEQYF.

The gene calls are TRBV28 and TRBJ2-7, with D possibly being TRBD1 or TRBD2 (5 bases each). Germline-derived CDR1 and CDR2 are MDHEN and SYDVKM. The CDR3 is made up of 14 amino acids. Deletions cut 7 bases from V and 2 bases from J, with 15 bases between. This CDR3 is CASISGTKTYEQYF. The CDR3 region has the DNA TGTGCCAGCATTTCCGGGACCAAGACCTACGAGCAGTACTTC.

This clone was counted a few times. The chain couples TRBV7-9 to TRBJ2-5; D is ambiguous. V lost 2 bases and J 7 bases, leaving 17 bases between the germline ends. There are 15 residues in the CDR3. From germline, CDR1 is SEHNR and CDR2 FQNEAQ (reference sequence). CDR3 bases: TGTGCCAGCAGCTTACGTCTTTCGGGCCCGGGGACCCAGTACTTC. Amino acid sequence: CASSLRLSGPGTQYF.

CDR3 in amino acids: CASSLGQGLDHEQYF. CDR3 sequence (DNA): TGCGCCAGCAGCCTGGGACAGGGCCTAGACCACGAGCAGTACTTC. This chain connects TRBV4-1 to TRBJ2-7, with TRBD1 matching 9 bases. Germline trimming cut 4 bases from V and 5 bases from J; bases unmatched to any gene: 9. The CDR3 has 15 residues. Per the germline V gene, CDR1 is MGHRA and CDR2 is YSYEKL.

The rearrangement uses TRBV28 and TRBJ2-7; 8 bases fit TRBD2. This CDR3 has 15 amino acids. Germline values: CDR1 MDHEN, CDR2 SYDVKM. V trimming: 8 bases; J trimming: 4 bases; junction bases outside the gene matches: 13. CDR3 sequence: CASQTPAGVRYEQYF. As DNA, the CDR3 is TGTGCCAGCCAAACTCCAGCGGGAGTTAGGTACGAGCAGTACTTC.

V gene TRBV7-2 combines with J gene TRBJ1-2, with TRBD1 matching 8 bases. CDR1 is SGHTA, CDR2 FQGNSA, per germline. Trimming at V came to 2 bases and at J to 7 bases, leaving 15 bases not matched to a gene. CDR3 length equals 17 residues. The CDR3 DNA follows: TGTGCCAGCAGCTTACGTGTGATAGGGGCAGGGGGCCGTGGCTACACCTTC. Its translation: CASSLRVIGAGGRGYTF. Full variable domain (missing parts from reference TRBV7-2 and TRBJ1-2): GAGVSQSPSNKVTEKGKDVELRCDPISGHTALYWYRQSLGQGLEFLIYFQGNSAPDKSGLPSDRFSAERTGGSVSTLTIQRTQQEDSAVYLCASSLRVIGAGGRGYTFGSGTRLTVV.

This clone was seen once. The chain couples TRBV5-1 to TRBJ2-3; 11 bases fit TRBD1. CDR3 length equals 15 residues. Germline-derived CDR1 and CDR2 are SGHRS and YFSETQ. V gave up 0 bases and J gave up 6 bases; unmatched junction bases: 3. CDR3 amino acids: CASSLEDRGHDTQYF. In DNA, the CDR3 is TGCGCCAGCAGCTTGGAGGACAGGGGGCATGATACGCAGTATTTT.

The gene calls are TRBV5-4 and TRBJ2-7, with D hard to call. The V gene lost 0 bases and the J gene lost 6 bases, with 10 bases spanning the gap. This CDR3 region has 13 residues. CDR1 is SGHNT and CDR2 is YYREEE in the germline V gene (reference sequence). CDR3 sequence (DNA): TGTGCCAGCAGCTTGGCCGATTGGGGCGAGCAGTACTTC. Its protein product is CASSLADWGEQYF.

V and J are TRBV7-9 and TRBJ2-2; 7 bases fit TRBD2. After removal of 6 bases from V and 3 bases from J, the junction contained 19 bases not matched to a gene. This CDR3 has 19 amino acids. Germline loops: CDR1 SEHNR, CDR2 FQNEAQ (reference sequence). CDR3 in DNA: TGTGCCAGCAGAGGTATCTGGCTAGCGGCCCAAGGGTACACCGGGGAGCTGTTTTTT. Its protein is CASRGIWLAAQGYTGELFF.

Regarding this clone: This sample also contains other DNA sequences that code for the same CDR3. This chain uses TRBV19 with TRBJ2-5; 9 nucleotides line up with TRBD2. The CDR3 runs to 14 residues. The germline CDR1 and CDR2 sequences are LNHDA and SQIVND (reference sequence). V trimming: 1 base; J trimming: 4 bases; junction bases outside the gene matches: 1. For the CDR3, the DNA is TGTGCCAGTAGTATAGGCGGGAGGGGAGAGACCCAGTACTTC. Its protein product is CASSIGGRGETQYF.

The genes are TRBV30 and TRBJ2-5; a possible D gene is TRBD2 (6 bases). The J call may be faulty, since TRBJ2-7 better matches the DNA end. Germline CDR1 GTSNPN, CDR2 SVGIG (reference sequence). The CDR3 is made up of 10 amino acids. The CDR3 reads CAFGGFEQYF. CDR3 coding DNA: TGTGCCTTTGGGGGGTTCGAGCAGTACTTC.

The chain joins TRBV4-2 to TRBJ2-7; possible D gene TRBD1, 5 bases. The CDR3 contains 16 residues. Germline V gene data show CDR1 as LGHNA and CDR2 as YNFKEQ. V was pared by 0 bases and J by 2 bases, with 14 bases between. The CDR3 region has the DNA TGTGCCAGCAGCCAAGATGGGCGGCAGGGCGCCTACGAGCAGTACTTC. Its translation: CASSQDGRQGAYEQYF.

This clone occurred once. This chain joins TRBV27 and TRBJ2-3; D possibly corresponds to TRBD2 (6 bases). The CDR3 covers 15 residues. V lost 5 bases to trimming and J lost 2 bases, with 14 bases between them. Looked up from germline, CDR1 is MNHEY and CDR2 is SMNVEV (reference sequence). The CDR3 sequence is CASSKTAGYTDTQYF. CDR3 DNA sequence: TGTGCCAGCAGTAAAACAGCGGGTTACACAGATACGCAGTATTTT.

CDR3 sequence (DNA): TGTGCCAGCAGCTCCCCGACGATAAAGGGCTATGGCTACACCTTC. Protein: CASSSPTIKGYGYTF. The chain combines TRBV5-4 with TRBJ1-2; D not resolved. The V gene lost 3 bases and the J gene lost 4 bases, with 16 bases spanning the gap. The CDR3 has 15 residues. The germline V gene has CDR1 SGHNT and CDR2 YYREEE (reference sequence).

This sequence joins TRBV4-3 and TRBJ1-2; D unresolved. V was pared by 1 base and J by 8 bases, with 20 bases between. Germline CDR1 is LGHNA and CDR2 is YSLEER. The CDR3 is 16 amino acids. CDR3 sequence: CASSQGSSVGRWGYTF. CDR3 bases: TGCGCCAGCAGCCAAGGGTCGTCCGTCGGACGGTGGGGCTACACCTTC.

The chain employs TRBV5-1 and TRBJ2-2; TRBD1 might be the D (6 bases). CDR3 length: 13 amino acids. Deletions cut 4 bases from V and 7 bases from J, with 11 bases between. Per the germline V gene, CDR1 is SGHRS and CDR2 is YFSETQ. The DNA of the CDR3 is TGCGCCAGCAGCCCTCAAGGGGGCGGGGAGCTGTTTTTT. Protein sequence: CASSPQGGGELFF. Complete variable domain (other parts from reference TRBV5-1 and TRBJ2-2): KAGVTQTPRYLIKTRGQQVTLSCSPISGHRSVSWYQQTPGQGLQFLFEYFSETQRNKGNFPGRFSGRQFSNSRSEMNVSTLELGDSALYLCASSPQGGGELFFGEGSRLTVL.

This clone has just one count. The chain combines TRBV5-1 with TRBJ2-3; 11 bases align to TRBD2. J gave up 2 bases and V 4 bases, and 6 bases lay outside the gene matches. Per the germline V gene, CDR1 is SGHRS and CDR2 is YFSETQ. This CDR3 spans 16 amino acids. CDR3 region: CASSLGLAGVTDTQYF. CDR3 in DNA: TGCGCCAGCAGCCTAGGACTAGCGGGTGTCACAGATACGCAGTATTTT.

There are many counts of this clone. The CDR3 region has the DNA TGTGCCAGCAGCCCCCGCGACATGGGTGCCTACGAGCAGTACTTC. This encodes CASSPRDMGAYEQYF. This chain uses TRBV11-1 with TRBJ2-7; D not certain. The CDR3 consists of 15 residues. V lost 5 bases to trimming and J lost 2 bases, with 16 bases between them. Germline V gives CDR1 SGHAT, CDR2 FQDESV (reference sequence). Based on the CDR3 plus reference TRBV11-1 and TRBJ2-7, the full variable domain is EAEVAQSPRYKITEKSQAVAFWCDPISGHATLYWYRQILGQGPELLVQFQDESVVDDSQLPKDRFSAERLKGVDSTLKIQPAELGDSAMYLCASSPRDMGAYEQYFGPGTRLTVT.

The chain joins TRBV16 to TRBJ1-1; D is undetermined. Germline loops: CDR1 KGHSY, CDR2 FQNENV. The CDR3 has 14 residues. Trimming took off 0 bases at V and 0 bases at J, with 5 bases between the two ends. The CDR3, as DNA: TGTGCCAGCAGCCAATCGTACCTGAACACTGAAGCTTTCTTT. Amino acid sequence: CASSQSYLNTEAFF.

The CDR3 is CASSLEGRFDEQFF. CDR3 DNA: TGCGCCAGCAGCTTAGAGGGACGGTTCGATGAGCAGTTCTTC. V usage is TRBV5-1 and J usage is TRBJ2-1, with D tentatively TRBD1 or TRBD2 (5 bases each). Trimming took off 2 bases at V and 8 bases at J, with 14 bases between the two ends. Per the germline V gene, CDR1 is SGHRS and CDR2 is YFSETQ. The CDR3 extends over 14 amino acids. The variable domain in full, with the rest retrieved from reference TRBV5-1 and TRBJ2-1, is KAGVTQTPRYLIKTRGQQVTLSCSPISGHRSVSWYQQTPGQGLQFLFEYFSETQRNKGNFPGRFSGRQFSNSRSEMNVSTLELGDSALYLCASSLEGRFDEQFFGPGTRLTVL.

The chain has TRBV19 and TRBJ2-5; 8 bases line up with TRBD2. The germline V gene has CDR1 LNHDA and CDR2 SQIVND (reference sequence). The V segment lost 5 bases and the J segment 4 bases; nucleotides outside the gene matches: 9. The CDR3 has 15 residues. CDR3 coding DNA: TGTGCCAGTAGTGCCCGGGGGGGGGACGGAGAGACCCAGTACTTC. Its protein is CASSARGGDGETQYF.

This clone was picked up a small number of times. CDR3: CSVNRGGDEQFF. In nucleotides, the CDR3 is TGCAGCGTCAACAGGGGAGGCGATGAGCAGTTCTTC. The V call is TRBV29-1, the J call TRBJ2-1, with D possibly matching TRBD1 (7 bases). Trimming shortened V by 6 bases and J by 8 bases, and 14 bases separated the two germline ends. This CDR3 spans 12 amino acids. In germline, CDR1 is SQVTM, CDR2 ANQGSEA.

The rearrangement joins TRBV19 to TRBJ1-1, with D uncertain. The germline CDR1 and CDR2 sequences are LNHDA and SQIVND (reference sequence). There are 14 residues in the CDR3. Trimming took off 5 bases at V and 1 base at J, with 11 bases between the two ends. The CDR3 reads CASSARSGNTEAFF. CDR3 in DNA: TGTGCCAGTAGTGCCCGATCAGGGAACACTGAAGCTTTCTTT.

This clone was recorded a few times. The same CDR3 arises from other DNA sequences in this sample as well. The rearrangement links TRBV27 to TRBJ2-2; D unclear. The V end lost 5 bases, the J end lost 1 base, and 2 bases lay between the germline ends. The V gene's germline CDR1 is MNHEY and CDR2 SMNVEV (reference sequence). CDR3 size: 12 residues. CDR3 protein: CASSLNTGELFF. CDR3 nucleotide sequence: TGTGCCAGCAGTCTGAACACCGGGGAGCTGTTTTTT.